This T cell receptor (beta chain) is from a study of blood T cell repertoires in COVID-19. Produced via immunoSEQ multiplex PCR; TCRdb's table is partial and in-frame only. The sample shows some 520,000 clones, roughly nine tenths of them seen only once. This clone was observed a handful of times. Trimming left V 3 bases short and J 6 bases short, with 7 bases between. There are 12 residues in the CDR3. Germline V gene sequence: CDR1 LGHDT, CDR2 YNNKEL (reference sequence). The chain uses TRBV3-1 (or the pseudogene TRBV3-2) and TRBJ2-3; D ambiguous. The source is a man aged 18 to 29 with COVID-19, enrolled during active disease. The sequenced sample was peripheral blood. As DNA, the CDR3 is TGTGCCAGCAGCCATTTTTCGGATACGCAGTATTTT. Residues: CASSHFSDTQYF.